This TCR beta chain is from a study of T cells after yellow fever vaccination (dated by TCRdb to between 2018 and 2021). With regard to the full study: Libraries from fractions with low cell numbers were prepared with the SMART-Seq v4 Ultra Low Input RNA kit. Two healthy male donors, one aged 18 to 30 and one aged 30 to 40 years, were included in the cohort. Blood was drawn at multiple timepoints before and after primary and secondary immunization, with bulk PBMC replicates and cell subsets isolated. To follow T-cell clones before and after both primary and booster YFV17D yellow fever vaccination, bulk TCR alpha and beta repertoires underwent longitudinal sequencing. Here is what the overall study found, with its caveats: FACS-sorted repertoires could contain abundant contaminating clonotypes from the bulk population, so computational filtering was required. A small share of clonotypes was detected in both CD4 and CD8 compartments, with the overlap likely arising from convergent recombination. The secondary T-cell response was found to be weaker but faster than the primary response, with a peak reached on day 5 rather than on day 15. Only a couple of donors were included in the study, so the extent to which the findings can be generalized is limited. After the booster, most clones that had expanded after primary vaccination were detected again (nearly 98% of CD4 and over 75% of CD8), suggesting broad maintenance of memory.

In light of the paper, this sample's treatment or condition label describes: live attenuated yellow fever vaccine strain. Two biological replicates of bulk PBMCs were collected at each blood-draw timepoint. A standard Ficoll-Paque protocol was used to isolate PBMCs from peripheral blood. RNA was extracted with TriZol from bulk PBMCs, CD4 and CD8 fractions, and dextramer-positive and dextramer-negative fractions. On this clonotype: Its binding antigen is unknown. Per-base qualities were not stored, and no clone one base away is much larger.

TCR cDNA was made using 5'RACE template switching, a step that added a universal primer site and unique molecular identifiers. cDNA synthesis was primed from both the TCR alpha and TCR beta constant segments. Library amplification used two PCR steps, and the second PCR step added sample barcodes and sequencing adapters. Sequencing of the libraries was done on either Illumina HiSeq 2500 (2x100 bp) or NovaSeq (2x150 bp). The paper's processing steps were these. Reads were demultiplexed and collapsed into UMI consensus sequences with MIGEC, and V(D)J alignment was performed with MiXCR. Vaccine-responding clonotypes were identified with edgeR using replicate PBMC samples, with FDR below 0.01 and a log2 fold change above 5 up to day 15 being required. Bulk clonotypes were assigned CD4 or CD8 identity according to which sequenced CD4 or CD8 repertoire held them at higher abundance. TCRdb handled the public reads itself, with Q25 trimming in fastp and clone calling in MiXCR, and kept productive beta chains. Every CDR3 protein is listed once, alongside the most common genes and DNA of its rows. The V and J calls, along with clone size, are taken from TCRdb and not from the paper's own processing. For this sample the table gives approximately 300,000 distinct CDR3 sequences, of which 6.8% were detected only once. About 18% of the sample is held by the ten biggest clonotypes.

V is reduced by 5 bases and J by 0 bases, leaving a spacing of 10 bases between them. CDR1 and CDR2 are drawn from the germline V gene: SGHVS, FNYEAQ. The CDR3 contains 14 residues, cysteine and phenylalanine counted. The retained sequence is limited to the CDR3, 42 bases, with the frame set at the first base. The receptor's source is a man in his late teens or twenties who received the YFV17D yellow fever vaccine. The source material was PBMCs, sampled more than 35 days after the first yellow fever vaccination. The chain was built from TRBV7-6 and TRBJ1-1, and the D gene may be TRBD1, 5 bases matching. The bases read TGTGCCAGCAGCCCCCAACAGGTGAACACTGAAGCTTTCTTT. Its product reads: CASSPQQVNTEAFF. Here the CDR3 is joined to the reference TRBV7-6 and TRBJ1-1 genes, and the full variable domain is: GAGVSQSPRYKVTKRGQDVALRCDPISGHVSLYWYRQALGQGPEFLTYFNYEAQQDKSGLPNDRFSAERPEGSISTLTIQRTEQRDSAMYRCASSPQQVNTEAFFGQGTRLTVV.